This T cell receptor (beta chain) derives from a study of blood T cells in healthy people across ages (dated by TCRdb to 2015 to 2017). Study-wide context: Template switching captured roughly one uniquely barcoded TCR beta cDNA molecule per two T cells in model experiments. The donors were divided into four age groups: young (average around 17 years), middle-aged (almost 40), aged (around 67) and long-lived (82). Two additional independent replicas of 1 million unique cDNA reads from the same blood draw were analyzed for two donors (one aged 18 to 30 and one aged 80 or older). The study measured age-related changes in TCR beta repertoire diversity using deep sequencing normalized with unique cDNA molecular identifiers. To avoid experimental bias, donors of different ages were randomly spread across the sequencing lanes. General findings and caveats noted by the study authors: Because the CMV infection status of the donors was unknown, age-related changes in expanded clonotypes may potentially have been confounded. Compared with the aged group, the long-lived group had more naive CD4+ T cells, fewer expanded clones and increased TCR diversity, suggesting age selection. Total diversity estimates from one million sequenced T cells were considered lower bounds and underestimates. As age increased, observed TCR beta diversity per million T cells dropped in a roughly linear way, and a significant reduction was already evident by age 40. Since profiling was done on bulk unsorted PBMCs, naive and antigen-experienced compartments could not be conclusively compared. A strong correlation was found between observed TCR beta diversity and the percentage of naive T cells measured by flow cytometry.

Libraries were built with 5' RACE. TCRdb shows the sequencer as Illumina HiSeq 2500. The second PCR ran for about 6 to 11 cycles and used a J-beta primer mix along with a sample-barcoded 5' primer. A unique molecular identifier was introduced onto each TCR beta cDNA molecule by a template-switch 5' adaptor carrying 12 random nucleotides. Each sample yielded at least 3 million CDR3-containing paired-end reads. First-strand cDNA synthesis was performed from all RNA using the Mint cDNA synthesis kit, with priming by a TRBC-specific oligonucleotide. All cDNA was treated with uracil-DNA glycosylase and then went through a first 18-cycle PCR with the universal primers M1SS and BC2_uni_R. Turning to the authors' computational methods: Each sample was normalized by randomly selecting 1 million high-quality reads, each carrying a distinct molecular identifier. Instead of being binned into consensus sequences, reads with shared molecular identifiers were discarded. MiTCR, run with a Q25 quality threshold and the strictest error-elimination algorithm, handled CDR3 identification, clonotype clustering and error correction. A nonparametric unseen species model with Euler transformation was used to estimate a lower bound on total TCR beta diversity. TCRdb trimmed public reads at Q25 via fastp, called clones via MiXCR and kept in-frame beta chains. Rows with one shared CDR3 protein collapse into an entry with the most common genes and DNA. What appears here as the V and J calls and clone size reflects TCRdb's work, not the paper's. This sample comprises approximately 800,000 distinct CDR3 sequences, more than 50% of them detected only once. 25% to 30% of the sample comes from the top ten.

Systemically healthy Caucasian individuals from Russia, some 40 in total and aged about 6 to 100 years, were included as donors. Around 10 milliliters of peripheral blood were collected from each donor into EDTA-treated Vacutainer tubes. PBMCs were isolated by Ficoll-Paque density-gradient centrifugation, with at least 7 million obtained per sample. Trizol reagent was used to extract total RNA from PBMCs, with at least 5.5 micrograms per sample. The percentages of naive CD45RAhigh/CD27high T cells were determined by flow cytometry on a PBMC aliquot from every donor. Details on this clonotype: This clone's antigen is unknown. Per-base quality was not reported, and no clone a single base away is much larger than it.

Including the terminal cysteine and phenylalanine, the CDR3 comprises 15 residues. Kept here is only the CDR3 DNA, which spans 45 bases and is read in frame from base 1. CDR1 and CDR2, looked up from the germline V gene, are MDHEN and SYDVKM. V is pared back by 6 bases and J by 1 base, with 14 bases lying between the germline termini. Recombination linked TRBV28 to TRBJ2-3; the D gene is perhaps TRBD1 or TRBD2, each of them matching over 6 bases. This TCR came from a middle-aged man in good health. The sample taken for sequencing was blood. The CDR3 amino acid sequence is: CASSPGAGRTDTQYF. The DNA reads TGTGCCAGCAGCCCAGGGGCGGGGCGCACAGATACGCAGTATTTT.